This T cell receptor (beta chain) was identified during a study of T cells in severe cutaneous drug reactions. Study as a whole: The ALDEN and Naranjo causality algorithms determined the culprit drug. Study findings and constraints: A public TCRbeta CDR3 appeared in all seven CBZ-SJS/TEN blister samples, averaging roughly 14%.

Libraries were made by iRepertoire multiplex PCR with TCR subtype-specific primers for bulk and single-cell sequencing. TCRdb derives one entry per CDR3 protein from the multiplex PCR reads, leaving out DNA. The sample holds more than 20,000 distinct CDR3 sequences. Carbamazepine had induced Stevens-Johnson syndrome or toxic epidermal necrolysis in the sequenced donors. CDR3 length equals 14 residues. Germline V gene sequence: CDR1 MGHRA, CDR2 YSYEKL. Note on this clonotype: Its antigen is currently unknown.

The TCR sequence derives from a human donor with toxic epidermal necrolysis, a severe cutaneous drug reaction. The sample was PBMCs. This chain links TRBV4-1 with TRBJ2-5; TCRdb names TRBD2, which stays unverified in the absence of DNA. The CDR3 here is CASSRTSDQETQYF.